The 17 T cell receptor beta chains listed next were all sequenced from one sample in a study of T cell responses to AZD1222 COVID-19 vaccine. Profiling relied on immunoSEQ multiplex PCR, and the TCRdb table lists in-frame clones only, not all of them. The sample lists roughly 120,000 clones; about 86% were seen once. The specimen was peripheral blood, collected on day 0 of AZD1222 vaccination. The receptors come from an adult in good health.

This chain links TRBV7-8 with TRBJ2-1, with 9 bases matching TRBD2. Germline V lookup: CDR1 SGHVS, CDR2 FQNEAQ. The CDR3 sequence is 15 residues long. The ends lost 3 bases at V and 7 bases at J; junction bases unmatched: 7. The CDR3 nucleotides read TGTGCCAGCAGCTTTCGGGTAGCGGGAGTGAATGAGCAGTTCTTC. Protein sequence: CASSFRVAGVNEQFF.

This clone was found a few times. This rearrangement joins TRBV7-9 to TRBJ1-3; D uncertain. The CDR3 has 13 amino acids. Trimming cost V 1 base and J 6 bases, with 7 bases left between them. The germline CDR1 and CDR2 sequences are SEHNR and FQNEAQ (reference sequence). In DNA form, the CDR3 reads TGTGCCAGCAGCTTAGATGGGCAAAACACCATATATTTT. Residues: CASSLDGQNTIYF. Drawing the rest from reference TRBV7-9 and TRBJ1-3, the complete variable domain is DTGVSQNPRHKITKRGQNVTFRCDPISEHNRLYWYRQTLGQGPEFLTYFQNEAQLEKSRLLSDRFSAERPKGSFSTLEIQRTEQGDSAMYLCASSLDGQNTIYFGEGSWLTVV.

The J gene is TRBJ1-1, the V gene TRBV12-5, with D unresolved. The CDR3 extends over 11 amino acids. Germline V lookup: CDR1 LGHNT, CDR2 FRNRAP. V lost 7 bases, J lost 4 bases, and 7 bases lay in between. In nucleotides, the CDR3 is TGTGCTAGTGCGCCCCGCACTGAAGCTTTCTTT. Protein sequence: CASAPRTEAFF.

The rearrangement uses TRBV7-2 and TRBJ1-2; D remains unclear. Germline lookup yields CDR1 SGHTA and CDR2 FQGNSA. Trimming shortened V by 7 bases and J by 4 bases, and 19 bases separated the two germline ends. This CDR3 has 15 amino acids. Written as DNA, the CDR3 is TGTGCCAGCATTTGGGGTTGGGAGTCAAGCTATGGCTACACCTTC. Translation gives CASIWGWESSYGYTF.

This chain connects TRBV30 to TRBJ1-5; 8 nucleotides match TRBD1. Trimming at V came to 5 bases and at J to 9 bases, leaving 9 bases not matched to a gene. The CDR3 has 13 residues. Germline-derived CDR1 and CDR2 are GTSNPN and SVGIG (reference sequence). The CDR3 DNA reads TGTGCCTGGGCCGGACAGGGAGGTGGGCCCCAGCATTTT. Amino acids: CAWAGQGGGPQHF.

This clone has just one count. V is TRBV3-1 (or the pseudogene TRBV3-2) and J is TRBJ2-5; the D gene is possibly TRBD1 (5 bases). Germline CDR1 is LGHDT and CDR2 is YNNKEL (reference sequence). The CDR3 extends over 16 amino acids. V was shortened by 0 bases and J by 5 bases, with 16 bases between the two germline ends. In DNA, the CDR3 is TGTGCCAGCAGCCAAGAGGTATCGACAGTTAGGGAGACCCAGTACTTC. This encodes CASSQEVSTVRETQYF.

The rearrangement joins TRBV7-3 to TRBJ2-1; D is possibly TRBD2 (5 bases). The CDR3 has 16 amino acids. Germline-derived CDR1 and CDR2 are SGHTA and FQGTGA. Trimming left V 5 bases short and J 4 bases short, with 18 bases between. The CDR3: CASSPFAGSGYNEQFF. The CDR3 DNA follows: TGTGCCAGCAGCCCCTTTGCGGGCTCAGGATACAATGAGCAGTTCTTC.

The J gene is TRBJ2-5, the V gene TRBV28; the D gene is possibly TRBD2 (7 bases). This CDR3 comprises 14 residues. The ends were cut back, 7 bases at V and 3 bases at J, with 15 bases in the middle. The germline gives CDR1 MDHEN, CDR2 SYDVKM. CDR3 nucleotides: TGTGCCAGCAAAATTGGGGGGGGCGAAGAGACCCAGTACTTC. Protein product: CASKIGGGEETQYF.

V usage is TRBV27 and J usage is TRBJ1-2, with D uncertain. V gave up 0 bases and J gave up 4 bases, with 6 bases separating them. Germline V gene lookup returns CDR1 MNHEY and CDR2 SMNVEV (reference sequence). This CDR3 is 13 amino acids long. CDR3 nucleotide sequence: TGTGCCAGCAGTTTATCGGTGGGCTATGGCTACACCTTC. Translating gives CASSLSVGYGYTF.

The chain carries TRBV20-1 and TRBJ2-7; unclear D gene. The CDR3 loop spans 13 amino acids. Per the germline V gene, CDR1 is DFQATT and CDR2 is SNEGSKA (reference sequence). The V and J ends lost 3 bases and 0 bases respectively, with 9 bases between them. The CDR3 here is CSASKGFSYEQYF. The CDR3 DNA reads TGCAGTGCTAGTAAGGGATTCTCCTACGAGCAGTACTTC.

This sequence joins TRBV4-1 and TRBJ2-5; TRBD1 might be the D (6 bases). Trimming cost V 5 bases and J 1 base, with 14 bases left between them. This CDR3 has 15 residues. Germline CDR1 MGHRA, CDR2 YSYEKL. The CDR3 sequence is CASSERTGIQETQYF. DNA of the CDR3: TGCGCCAGCAGCGAGAGAACAGGGATCCAAGAGACCCAGTACTTC.

The rearrangement links TRBV7-3 to TRBJ1-1, with D perhaps matching TRBD1 (5 bases). The CDR3 is 15 residues long. The V end was cut by 2 bases, the J end by 1 base, with 11 bases between. The V gene's germline CDR1 is SGHTA and CDR2 FQGTGA. CDR3 nucleotide sequence: TGTGCCAGCAGCTTACAGGGATTCTCGAACACTGAAGCTTTCTTT. It encodes CASSLQGFSNTEAFF.

This sequence joins TRBV14 and TRBJ2-7; 7 bases line up with TRBD1. Looked up from germline, CDR1 is SGHDN and CDR2 is FVKESK. With 4 bases clipped from V and 3 bases from J, the junction kept 3 bases outside the gene matches. The CDR3 sequence is 13 residues long. The CDR3 sequence is CASSPTGVYEQYF. The CDR3 nucleotides read TGTGCCAGCAGCCCTACAGGGGTCTACGAGCAGTACTTC.

The rearrangement joins TRBV28 to TRBJ1-4, with TRBD1 as a possible D gene (5 bases). The V gene lost 5 bases and the J gene lost 8 bases, with 18 bases spanning the gap. Germline loops: CDR1 MDHEN, CDR2 SYDVKM. The CDR3 covers 15 residues. In DNA form, the CDR3 reads TGTGCCAGCAGTCCCCCTCGGGGGAGTGGGGAAAAACTGTTTTTT. Its protein product is CASSPPRGSGEKLFF. The full variable domain, in which reference TRBV28 and TRBJ1-4 provide the parts outside the CDR3, is DVKVTQSSRYLVKRTGEKVFLECVQDMDHENMFWYRQDPGLGLRLIYFSYDVKMKEKGDIPEGYSVSREKKERFSLILESASTNQTSMYLCASSPPRGSGEKLFFGSGTQLSVL.

The CDR3 region is CASSLLGGPEKLFF. The CDR3 DNA reads as TGTGCCAGCAGCTTATTGGGTGGGCCTGAAAAACTGTTTTTT. This rearrangement joins TRBV7-9 to TRBJ1-4; no clear D gene. This CDR3 spans 14 amino acids. The germline CDR1 and CDR2 sequences are SEHNR and FQNEAQ (reference sequence). The V end lost 2 bases, the J end lost 7 bases, and 11 bases lay between the germline ends.

V usage is TRBV19 and J usage is TRBJ1-2; D remains ambiguous. The CDR3 sequence is 14 residues long. V lost 4 bases and J 3 bases, leaving 12 bases between the germline ends. Germline V gene lookup returns CDR1 LNHDA and CDR2 SQIVND (reference sequence). In DNA, the CDR3 is TGTGCCAGTAGTACCATGGACGGTGACTATGGCTACACCTTC. Protein: CASSTMDGDYGYTF.

The genes are TRBV6-5 and TRBJ2-2; D is ambiguous. Germline values: CDR1 MNHEY, CDR2 SVGAGI. This CDR3 comprises 11 residues. The CDR3 loop reads CATRFTGELFF. In nucleotides, the CDR3 is TGTGCTACCAGGTTCACCGGGGAGCTGTTTTTT.